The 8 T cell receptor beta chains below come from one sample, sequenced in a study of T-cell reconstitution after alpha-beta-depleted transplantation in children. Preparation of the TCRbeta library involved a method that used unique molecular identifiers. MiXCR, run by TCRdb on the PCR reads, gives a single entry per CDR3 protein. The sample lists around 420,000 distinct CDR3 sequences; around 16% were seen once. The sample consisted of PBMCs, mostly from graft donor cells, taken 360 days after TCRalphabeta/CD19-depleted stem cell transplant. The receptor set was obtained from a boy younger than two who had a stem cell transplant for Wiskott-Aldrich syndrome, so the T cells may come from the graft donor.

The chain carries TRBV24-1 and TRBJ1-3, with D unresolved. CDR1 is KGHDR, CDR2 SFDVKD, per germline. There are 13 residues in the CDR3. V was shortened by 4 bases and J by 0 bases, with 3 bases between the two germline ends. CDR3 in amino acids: CATSEHSGNTIYF. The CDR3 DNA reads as TGTGCCACCAGTGAACACTCTGGAAACACCATATATTTT.

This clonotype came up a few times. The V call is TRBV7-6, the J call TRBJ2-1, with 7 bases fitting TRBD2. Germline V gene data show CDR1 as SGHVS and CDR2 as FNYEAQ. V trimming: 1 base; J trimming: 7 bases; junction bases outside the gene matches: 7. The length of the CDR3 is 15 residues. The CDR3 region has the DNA TGTGCCAGCAGCTTAGGGGGCGGGAGCCCAAATGAGCAGTTCTTC. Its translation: CASSLGGGSPNEQFF.

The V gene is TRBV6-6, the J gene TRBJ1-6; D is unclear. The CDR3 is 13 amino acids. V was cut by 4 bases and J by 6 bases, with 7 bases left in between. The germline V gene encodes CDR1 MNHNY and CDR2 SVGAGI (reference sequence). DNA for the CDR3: TGTGCCAGCAGTTCCCTCCGTAATTCACCCCTCCACTTT. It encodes CASSSLRNSPLHF.

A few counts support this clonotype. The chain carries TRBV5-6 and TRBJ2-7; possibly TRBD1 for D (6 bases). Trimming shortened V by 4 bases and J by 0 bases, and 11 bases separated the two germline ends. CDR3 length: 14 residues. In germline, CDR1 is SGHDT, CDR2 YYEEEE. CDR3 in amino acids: CASSPQGFSYEQYF. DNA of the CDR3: TGTGCCAGCAGCCCACAGGGTTTCTCCTACGAGCAGTACTTC.

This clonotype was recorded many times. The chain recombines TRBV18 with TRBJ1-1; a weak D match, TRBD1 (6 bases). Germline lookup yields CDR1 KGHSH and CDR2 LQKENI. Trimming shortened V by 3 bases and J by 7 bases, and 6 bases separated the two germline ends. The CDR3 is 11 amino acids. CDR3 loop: CASSPDSEAFF. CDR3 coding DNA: TGTGCCAGCTCACCGGACAGTGAAGCTTTCTTT.

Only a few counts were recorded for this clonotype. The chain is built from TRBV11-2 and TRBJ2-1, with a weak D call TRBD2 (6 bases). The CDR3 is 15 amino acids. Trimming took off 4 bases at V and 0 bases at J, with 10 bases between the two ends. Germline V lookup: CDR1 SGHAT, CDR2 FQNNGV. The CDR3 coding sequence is TGTGCCAGCAGCTCGGCGGGGATCTCCTACAATGAGCAGTTCTTC. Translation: CASSSAGISYNEQFF. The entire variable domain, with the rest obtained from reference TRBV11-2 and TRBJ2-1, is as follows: EAGVAQSPRYKIIEKRQSVAFWCNPISGHATLYWYQQILGQGPKLLIQFQNNGVVDDSQLPKDRFSAERLKGVDSTLKIQPAKLEDSAVYLCASSSAGISYNEQFFGPGTRLTVL.

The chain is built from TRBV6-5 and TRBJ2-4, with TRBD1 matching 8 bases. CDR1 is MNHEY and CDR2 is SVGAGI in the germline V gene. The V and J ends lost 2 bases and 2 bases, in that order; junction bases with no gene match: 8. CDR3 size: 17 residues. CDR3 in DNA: TGTGCCAGCAGTTACCCCGACAGGGGACCTCCCAAAAACATTCAGTACTTC. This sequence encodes CASSYPDRGPPKNIQYF.

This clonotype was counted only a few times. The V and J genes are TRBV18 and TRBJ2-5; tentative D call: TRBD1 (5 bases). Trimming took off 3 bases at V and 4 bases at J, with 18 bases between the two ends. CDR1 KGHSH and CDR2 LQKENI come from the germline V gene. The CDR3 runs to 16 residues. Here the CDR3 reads CASSPVVQALGETQYF. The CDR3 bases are TGTGCCAGCTCACCGGTGGTACAGGCGCTAGGAGAGACCCAGTACTTC.